The 28 T cell receptor beta chains in this list originate from one sample, sequenced in a study of OX40 agonist ivuxolimab in advanced cancers. Libraries were prepared by immunoSEQ multiplex PCR; TCRdb keeps only in-frame clonotypes and omits some of them. The sample shows 90,000 to 130,000 clones, more than 70% of them seen only once. The sequencing used CD4+ or CD8+ T cells sorted from blood, collected in a trial of the OX40 agonist ivuxolimab. The source is an adult with an advanced solid tumor such as melanoma, head and neck, liver or kidney cancer.

The rearrangement links TRBV7-6 to TRBJ2-3, with a possible D match to TRBD2 (6 bases). Between the trimmed V and J ends, which lost 2 bases and 0 bases, there was a span of 15 bases. There are 17 residues in the CDR3. Germline loops: CDR1 SGHVS, CDR2 FNYEAQ. The CDR3 DNA reads TGTGCCAGCAGCTTAAAAAGGCGGGGTATTAGCACAGATACGCAGTATTTT. It encodes CASSLKRRGISTDTQYF.

V usage is TRBV28 and J usage is TRBJ2-7, with D uncertain. CDR3 size: 17 residues. V dropped 2 bases and J dropped 0 bases, with 17 bases sitting between them. From germline, CDR1 is MDHEN and CDR2 SYDVKM. CDR3 protein: CASSLHQRTLPSYEQYF. The CDR3 bases are TGTGCCAGCAGTTTACACCAGCGAACCTTACCCTCCTACGAGCAGTACTTC.

V and J are TRBV6-5 and TRBJ2-7; weak D call: TRBD2 (7 bases). V was pared by 7 bases and J by 1 base, with 14 bases between. The CDR3 extends over 14 amino acids. Germline CDR1 is MNHEY and CDR2 is SVGAGI. The CDR3 sequence: CASKRGGSSYEQYF. CDR3 DNA sequence: TGTGCCAGCAAAAGGGGGGGGTCGTCCTACGAGCAGTACTTC.

This rearrangement joins TRBV5-1 to TRBJ1-4, with D possibly TRBD1 on 5 matching bases. The germline CDR1 and CDR2 sequences are SGHRS and YFSETQ. The CDR3 consists of 16 residues. V shed 2 bases and J shed 8 bases, with 19 bases lying between them. The DNA for the CDR3 is TGCGCCAGCAGCTTCGGCAGGGACGAGCTGGGGGAAAAACTGTTTTTT. Translating gives CASSFGRDELGEKLFF.

The chain employs TRBV27 and TRBJ1-5; 7 nucleotides align to TRBD1. V lost 5 bases to trimming and J lost 0 bases; unmatched junction nucleotides: 4. Germline V gene lookup returns CDR1 MNHEY and CDR2 SMNVEV (reference sequence). The CDR3 has 15 residues. The CDR3 spells CASSPTGYSNQPQHF. For the CDR3, the DNA is TGTGCCAGCAGTCCGACAGGGTATAGCAATCAGCCCCAGCATTTT.

The rearrangement joins TRBV7-2 to TRBJ2-5; no firm D call. The CDR3 sequence is 12 residues long. CDR1 is SGHTA and CDR2 is FQGNSA in the germline V gene. Trimming removed 2 bases at V and 7 bases at J, with 8 bases between. The CDR3 region has the DNA TGTGCCAGCAGCTTATCGACGAGGACCCAGTACTTC. Translation: CASSLSTRTQYF.

The chain carries TRBV5-8 and TRBJ1-3, with D hard to call. The germline gives CDR1 SGHTS, CDR2 YDEGEE. This CDR3 spans 12 amino acids. V was trimmed by 2 bases and J by 8 bases, leaving 8 bases between them. This CDR3 reads CASSFTPDTIYF. In DNA form, the CDR3 reads TGTGCCAGCAGCTTTACGCCAGACACCATATATTTT.

This clone was detected only once. The chain employs TRBV4-2 and TRBJ1-4; no definite D call. This CDR3 region has 13 residues. With 1 base removed from V and 5 bases from J, the gap between germline ends came to 5 bases. Germline loops: CDR1 LGHNA, CDR2 YNFKEQ. The CDR3 reads CASSQALNEKLFF. In DNA, the CDR3 is TGTGCCAGCAGCCAAGCCCTAAATGAAAAACTGTTTTTT.

The V and J genes are TRBV7-2 and TRBJ2-3; 8 nucleotides agree with TRBD2. The CDR3 spans 18 residues. Per the germline V gene, CDR1 is SGHTA and CDR2 is FQGNSA. V was clipped by 1 base and J by 3 bases; unmatched bases: 12. The CDR3 sequence: CASSLVGAAGAPTDTQYF. Written as DNA, the CDR3 is TGTGCCAGCAGCTTAGTTGGTGCAGCGGGGGCCCCGACAGATACGCAGTATTTT.

This rearrangement joins TRBV4-2 to TRBJ2-5; 14 bases map to TRBD2. This CDR3 is 16 amino acids long. Germline assignment: CDR1 LGHNA and CDR2 YNFKEQ. V trimming: 5 bases; J trimming: 4 bases; junction bases outside the gene matches: 6. The CDR3 reads CASSTGTSGRGETQYF. The CDR3 DNA follows: TGTGCCAGCAGCACCGGGACTAGCGGGAGAGGAGAGACCCAGTACTTC.

The chain is built from TRBV19 and TRBJ1-5; 8 bases are shared with TRBD1. The CDR3 runs 14 residues. V shed 5 bases and J 6 bases; nucleotides not matched to a gene: 6. Germline CDR1 LNHDA, CDR2 SQIVND (reference sequence). CDR3 in DNA: TGTGCCAGTAGTTCCGGACAGGGTGGTCAGCCCCAGCATTTT. It yields the protein CASSSGQGGQPQHF. The complete variable domain, with remaining parts taken from reference TRBV19 and TRBJ1-5, reads DGGITQSPKYLFRKEGQNVTLSCEQNLNHDAMYWYRQDPGQGLRLIYYSQIVNDFQKGDIAEGYSVSREKKESFPLTVTSAQKNPTAFYLCASSSGQGGQPQHFGDGTRLSIL.

The chain is built from TRBV30 and TRBJ2-3, with D possibly called TRBD1 or TRBD2 (5 bases each). The CDR3 length is 14 residues. Germline-derived CDR1 and CDR2 are GTSNPN and SVGIG (reference sequence). V was cut by 4 bases and J by 3 bases, with 14 bases left in between. The chain's CDR3 is CAWNNRGVTDTQYF. CDR3 bases: TGTGCCTGGAATAACCGGGGCGTTACAGATACGCAGTATTTT.

This chain joins TRBV2 and TRBJ1-5; D is undetermined. Germline CDR1 and CDR2: SNHLY and FYNNEI. The ends were cut back, 6 bases at V and 5 bases at J, with 14 bases in the middle. The CDR3 consists of 14 residues. The CDR3 region has the DNA TGTGCCAGCAGCCCTCTGGTATTGGATCAGCCCCAGCATTTT. This sequence encodes CASSPLVLDQPQHF. Variable domain in full (rest from reference TRBV2 and TRBJ1-5): EPEVTQTPSHQVTQMGQEVILRCVPISNHLYFYWYRQILGQKVEFLVSFYNNEISEKSEIFDDQFSVERPDGSNFTLKIRSTKLEDSAMYFCASSPLVLDQPQHFGDGTRLSIL.

V is TRBV5-1 and J is TRBJ1-1, with 9 bases matching TRBD1. The CDR3 is 14 residues long. Trimming removed 5 bases from V and 4 bases from J; junction bases left unmatched: 6. Germline V gene sequence: CDR1 SGHRS, CDR2 YFSETQ. The DNA for the CDR3 is TGCGCCAGCAGATTTAACAGGGGGCCCACTGAAGCTTTCTTT. Translated: CASRFNRGPTEAFF. Together with reference TRBV5-1 and TRBJ1-1, the CDR3 gives the full variable domain: KAGVTQTPRYLIKTRGQQVTLSCSPISGHRSVSWYQQTPGQGLQFLFEYFSETQRNKGNFPGRFSGRQFSNSRSEMNVSTLELGDSALYLCASRFNRGPTEAFFGQGTRLTVV.

This rearrangement joins TRBV6-5 to TRBJ1-5; D is unclear. There are 12 residues in the CDR3. Trimming removed 2 bases at V and 4 bases at J, with 3 bases between. Germline CDR1 is MNHEY and CDR2 is SVGAGI. CDR3 loop: CASSYQNQPQHF. The CDR3 coding sequence is TGTGCCAGCAGTTACCAAAATCAGCCCCAGCATTTT.

This clone was observed once. The chain joins TRBV19 to TRBJ1-5; D not resolved. V lost 3 bases, J lost 1 base, and 7 bases lay in between. The CDR3 spans 14 residues. Per germline, CDR1 LNHDA and CDR2 SQIVND (reference sequence). The CDR3 reads CASSIRGSNQPQHF. The CDR3 coding sequence is TGTGCCAGTAGTATTCGGGGAAGCAATCAGCCCCAGCATTTT.

The rearrangement uses TRBV5-1 and TRBJ1-1; possible D gene TRBD1, 6 bases. V shed 0 bases and J shed 4 bases, with 10 bases lying between them. The length of the CDR3 is 14 residues. The germline CDR1 and CDR2 sequences are SGHRS and YFSETQ. The CDR3 protein is CASSLDGGGTEAFF. The CDR3 DNA reads TGCGCCAGCAGCTTGGACGGAGGGGGCACTGAAGCTTTCTTT.

This clone has just one count. This chain uses TRBV7-2 with TRBJ1-5; perhaps TRBD1 as D (5 bases). V shed 5 bases and J shed 0 bases, with 14 bases lying between them. Germline assignment: CDR1 SGHTA and CDR2 FQGNSA. The CDR3 is 16 residues long. In DNA, the CDR3 is TGTGCCAGCAGCCCTTCAGGGCCTTATAGCAATCAGCCCCAGCATTTT. As protein: CASSPSGPYSNQPQHF.

The chain employs TRBV5-5 and TRBJ1-5; D not resolved. Germline CDR1 and CDR2: SGHKS and YYEKEE (reference sequence). The CDR3 totals 17 residues. V was pared by 0 bases and J by 1 base, with 14 bases between. The CDR3 nucleotides are TGTGCCAGCAGCTTGGGACGACGGCAAAAGAGCAATCAGCCCCAGCATTTT. It yields the protein CASSLGRRQKSNQPQHF.

CDR3 residues: CASSYSGSSTDTQYF. For the CDR3, the DNA is TGTGCCAGCAGTTACTCGGGGAGTAGCACAGATACGCAGTATTTT. The chain has TRBV6-5 and TRBJ2-3; perhaps TRBD2 as D (5 bases). Between the trimmed V and J ends, which lost 0 bases and 0 bases, there was a span of 7 bases. The germline V gene encodes CDR1 MNHEY and CDR2 SVGAGI. This CDR3 has 15 residues.

V is TRBV5-1 and J is TRBJ2-5; D possibly uses TRBD1 or TRBD2 (5 bases each). V was cut by 4 bases and J by 2 bases, with 12 bases left in between. The CDR3 covers 14 residues. Looked up from germline, CDR1 is SGHRS and CDR2 is YFSETQ. The chain's CDR3 is CASSPGTEQETQYF. As DNA, the CDR3 is TGCGCCAGCAGCCCGGGGACCGAGCAAGAGACCCAGTACTTC. The full variable domain, completed using reference TRBV5-1 and TRBJ2-5, is KAGVTQTPRYLIKTRGQQVTLSCSPISGHRSVSWYQQTPGQGLQFLFEYFSETQRNKGNFPGRFSGRQFSNSRSEMNVSTLELGDSALYLCASSPGTEQETQYFGPGTRLLVL.

The rearrangement uses TRBV7-9 and TRBJ1-1; 7 positions agree with TRBD1. The CDR3 has 13 residues. Trimming took 0 bases from V and 5 from J; bases not matched to a gene: 0. Germline V lookup: CDR1 SEHNR, CDR2 FQNEAQ (reference sequence). The CDR3 loop is CASSLATGTEAFF. The CDR3 DNA is TGTGCCAGCAGCTTAGCGACAGGGACTGAAGCTTTCTTT.

This chain joins TRBV5-1 and TRBJ2-3; 9 bases agree with TRBD1. This CDR3 is built from 14 residues. Unmatched junction bases numbered 3, after V lost 4 bases and J lost 3 bases. The germline gives CDR1 SGHRS, CDR2 YFSETQ. The CDR3 DNA follows: TGCGCCAGCAGCCCGGGACAGGGAACAGATACGCAGTATTTT. Translated: CASSPGQGTDTQYF.

This clone came up a few times. This chain connects TRBV30 to TRBJ1-6; D ambiguous. V shed 2 bases and J shed 8 bases, with 7 bases lying between them. CDR3 length: 12 amino acids. CDR1 is GTSNPN, CDR2 SVGIG, per germline (reference sequence). The CDR3 sequence: CAWSPFDSPLHF. The CDR3 DNA reads TGTGCCTGGAGTCCTTTCGATTCACCCCTCCACTTT.

V and J are TRBV7-3 and TRBJ2-2, with 8 bases aligning to TRBD1. Losses at the gene ends were 4 bases for V and 2 bases for J; bases not matched to a gene: 6. Germline V gene sequence: CDR1 SGHTA, CDR2 FQGTGA. The CDR3 runs 16 residues. CDR3 sequence (DNA): TGTGCCAGCAGCTCGCAGGACAGGGCAAACACCGGGGAGCTGTTTTTT. Protein: CASSSQDRANTGELFF. Looking up the rest from reference TRBV7-3 and TRBJ2-2 gives the full variable domain: GAGVSQTPSNKVTEKGKYVELRCDPISGHTALYWYRQSLGQGPEFLIYFQGTGAADDSGLPNDRFFAVRPEGSVSTLKIQRTERGDSAVYLCASSSQDRANTGELFFGEGSRLTVL.

V is TRBV6-5 and J is TRBJ2-7, with TRBD2 identical over 8 bases. The germline V gene has CDR1 MNHEY and CDR2 SVGAGI. J gave up 2 bases and V 7 bases, and 4 bases lay outside the gene matches. CDR3 size: 13 residues. The chain's CDR3 is CASKLAGTYEQYF. The CDR3 nucleotides read TGTGCCAGCAAATTAGCGGGAACCTACGAGCAGTACTTC.

V is TRBV7-2 and J is TRBJ1-3, with D unclear. Between the trimmed V and J ends, which lost 3 bases and 4 bases, there was a span of 4 bases. CDR3 size: 12 residues. Per the germline V gene, CDR1 is SGHTA and CDR2 is FQGNSA. The CDR3 nucleotides read TGTGCCAGCAGCTTCGGGGGAAACACCATATATTTT. Translated, it gives CASSFGGNTIYF.

This clone showed up just once. This sequence joins TRBV11-2 and TRBJ1-1; TRBD1 matches 7 bases. CDR3 length: 13 amino acids. CDR1 and CDR2 (germline): SGHAT, FQNNGV. V dropped 2 bases and J dropped 5; count of bases not matched to a gene: 2. The CDR3 here is CASSLSQGTEAFF. Written as DNA, the CDR3 is TGTGCCAGCAGCTTATCACAGGGGACTGAAGCTTTCTTT.